This T cell receptor (beta chain) stems from a study of blood T cell repertoires in COVID-19. Background on the study: There were acute and convalescent COVID-19 samples, and they came from the United States, Italy and Spain. From T cells, B-cell-depleted T cells, or PBMCs came the material, which was cDNA or gDNA.

Original processing notes: Amplified reference gene primers provided the basis for estimating nucleated cell counts. Repertoires were generated with immunoSEQ multiplex PCR, while TCRdb's copy carries only in-frame clones and drops some. V and J calls and clone size are as listed in that table; D and trimming were resolved from the DNA. The profile shows fewer than 250,000 clones, roughly 85% of them singletons. The TCR originated in a woman between 40 and 50 years old with active or convalescent COVID-19. Specimen: peripheral blood.

As DNA, the CDR3 is TGTGCCAGCAGCTTATTGTTAAGCGGACAAGAGACCCAGTACTTC. Amino acids: CASSLLLSGQETQYF. The V gene is TRBV7-9, the J gene TRBJ2-5; perhaps TRBD2 as D (5 bases). This CDR3 region has 15 residues. Germline V gives CDR1 SEHNR, CDR2 FQNEAQ (reference sequence). Trimming removed 2 bases from V and 2 bases from J, with 12 bases in between.